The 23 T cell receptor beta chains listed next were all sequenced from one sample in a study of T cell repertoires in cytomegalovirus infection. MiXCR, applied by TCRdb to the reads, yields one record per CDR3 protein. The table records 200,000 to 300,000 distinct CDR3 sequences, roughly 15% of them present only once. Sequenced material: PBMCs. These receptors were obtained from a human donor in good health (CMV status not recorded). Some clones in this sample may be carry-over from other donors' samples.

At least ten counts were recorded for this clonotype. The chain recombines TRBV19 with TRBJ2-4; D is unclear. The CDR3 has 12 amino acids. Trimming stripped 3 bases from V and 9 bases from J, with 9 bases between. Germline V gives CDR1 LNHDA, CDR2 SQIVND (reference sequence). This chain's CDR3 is CASSMDPAIQYF. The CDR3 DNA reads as TGTGCCAGTAGTATGGATCCGGCCATTCAGTACTTC.

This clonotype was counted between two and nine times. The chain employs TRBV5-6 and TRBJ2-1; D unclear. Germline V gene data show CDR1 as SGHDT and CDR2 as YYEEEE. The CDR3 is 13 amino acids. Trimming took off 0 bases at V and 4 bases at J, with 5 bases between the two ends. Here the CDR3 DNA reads TGTGCCAGCAGCTTGGAACAGTACAATGAGCAGTTCTTC. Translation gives CASSLEQYNEQFF.

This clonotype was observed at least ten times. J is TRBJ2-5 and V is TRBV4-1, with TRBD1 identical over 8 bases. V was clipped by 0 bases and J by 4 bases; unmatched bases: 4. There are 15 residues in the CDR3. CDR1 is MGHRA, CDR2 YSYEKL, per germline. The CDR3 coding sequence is TGCGCCAGCAGCCAAGACAGGGGGCGATCAGAGACCCAGTACTTC. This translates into CASSQDRGRSETQYF.

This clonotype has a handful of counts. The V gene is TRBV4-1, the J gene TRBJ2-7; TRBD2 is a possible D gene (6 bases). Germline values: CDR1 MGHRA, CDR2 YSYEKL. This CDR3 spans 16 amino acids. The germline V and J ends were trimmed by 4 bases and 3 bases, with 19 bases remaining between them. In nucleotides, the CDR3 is TGCGCCAGCAGCCGACAAGCGGGTCCGGGAGACTACGAGCAGTACTTC. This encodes CASSRQAGPGDYEQYF.

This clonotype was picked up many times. As DNA, the CDR3 is TGTGCCAGCAGCTTAGATGGGCTCGGTGGGGGCTACACCTTC. Translated: CASSLDGLGGGYTF. This rearrangement joins TRBV7-2 to TRBJ1-2; the D is unclear. CDR1 and CDR2 from the germline V gene are SGHTA and FQGNSA. V lost 1 base and J 8 bases, leaving 14 bases between the germline ends. This CDR3 is 14 amino acids long.

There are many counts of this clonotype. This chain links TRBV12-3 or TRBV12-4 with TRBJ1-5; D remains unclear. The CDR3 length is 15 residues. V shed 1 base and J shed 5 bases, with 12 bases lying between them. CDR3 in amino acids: CASSLGIGPDQPQHF. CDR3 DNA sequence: TGTGCCAGCAGTTTAGGGATTGGACCGGATCAGCCCCAGCATTTT.

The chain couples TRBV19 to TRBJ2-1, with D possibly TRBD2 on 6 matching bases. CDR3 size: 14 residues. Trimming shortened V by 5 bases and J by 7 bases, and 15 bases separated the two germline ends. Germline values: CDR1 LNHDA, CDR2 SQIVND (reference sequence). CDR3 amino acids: CASSYDGRLNEQFF. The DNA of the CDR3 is TGTGCCAGTAGTTACGACGGGAGACTAAATGAGCAGTTCTTC. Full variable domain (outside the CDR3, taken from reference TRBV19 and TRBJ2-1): DGGITQSPKYLFRKEGQNVTLSCEQNLNHDAMYWYRQDPGQGLRLIYYSQIVNDFQKGDIAEGYSVSREKKESFPLTVTSAQKNPTAFYLCASSYDGRLNEQFFGPGTRLTVL.

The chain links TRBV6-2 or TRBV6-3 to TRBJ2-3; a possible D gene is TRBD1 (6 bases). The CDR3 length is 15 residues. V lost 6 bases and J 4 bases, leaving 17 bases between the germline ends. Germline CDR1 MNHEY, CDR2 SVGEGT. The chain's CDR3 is CASRTDRRSPDTQYF. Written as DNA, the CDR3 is TGTGCCAGCAGAACCGACAGGAGGAGCCCAGATACGCAGTATTTT.

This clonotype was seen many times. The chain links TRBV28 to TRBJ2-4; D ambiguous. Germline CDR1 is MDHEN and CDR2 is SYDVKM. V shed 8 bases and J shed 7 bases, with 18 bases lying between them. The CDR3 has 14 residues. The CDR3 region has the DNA TGTGCCAGCTTAGACTCTTCACCAGTCAACATTCAGTACTTC. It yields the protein CASLDSSPVNIQYF.

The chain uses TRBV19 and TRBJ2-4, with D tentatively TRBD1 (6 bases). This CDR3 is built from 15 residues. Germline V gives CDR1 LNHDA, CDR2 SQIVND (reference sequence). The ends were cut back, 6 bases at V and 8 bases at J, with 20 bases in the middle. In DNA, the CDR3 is TGTGCCAGTAGCCCCGGGACAAACTACTTGGACATTCAGTACTTC. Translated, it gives CASSPGTNYLDIQYF.

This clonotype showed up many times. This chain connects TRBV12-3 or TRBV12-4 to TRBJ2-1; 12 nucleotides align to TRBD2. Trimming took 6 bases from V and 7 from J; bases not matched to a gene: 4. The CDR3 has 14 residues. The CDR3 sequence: CASSRTSGRNEQFF. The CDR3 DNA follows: TGTGCCAGCAGCCGAACTAGCGGGAGGAATGAGCAGTTCTTC.

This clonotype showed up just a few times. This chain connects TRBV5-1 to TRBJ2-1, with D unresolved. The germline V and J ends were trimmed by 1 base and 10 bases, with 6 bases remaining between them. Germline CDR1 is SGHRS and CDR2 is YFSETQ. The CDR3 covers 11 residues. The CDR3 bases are TGCGCCAGCAGCTTGTCGCAGGAGCAGTTCTTC. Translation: CASSLSQEQFF.

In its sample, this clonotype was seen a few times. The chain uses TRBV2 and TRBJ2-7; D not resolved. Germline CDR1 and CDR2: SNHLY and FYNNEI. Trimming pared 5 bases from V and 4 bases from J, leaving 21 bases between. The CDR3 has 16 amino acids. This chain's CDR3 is CASSSVLTRLGYEQYF. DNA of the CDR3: TGTGCCAGCAGTTCGGTCTTGACTCGTCTCGGGTACGAGCAGTACTTC.

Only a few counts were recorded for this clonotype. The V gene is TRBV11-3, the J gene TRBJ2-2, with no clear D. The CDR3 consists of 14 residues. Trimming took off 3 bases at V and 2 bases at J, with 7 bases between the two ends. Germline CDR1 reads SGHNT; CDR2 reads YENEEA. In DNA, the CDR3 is TGTGCCAGCAGCTTTGATAGCAACACCGGGGAGCTGTTTTTT. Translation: CASSFDSNTGELFF.

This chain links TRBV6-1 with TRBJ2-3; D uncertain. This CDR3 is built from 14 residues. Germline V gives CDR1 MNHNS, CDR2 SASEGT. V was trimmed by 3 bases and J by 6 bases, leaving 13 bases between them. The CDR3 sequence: CASSDLPPLDTQYF. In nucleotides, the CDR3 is TGTGCCAGCAGTGACTTGCCTCCCCTCGATACGCAGTATTTT.

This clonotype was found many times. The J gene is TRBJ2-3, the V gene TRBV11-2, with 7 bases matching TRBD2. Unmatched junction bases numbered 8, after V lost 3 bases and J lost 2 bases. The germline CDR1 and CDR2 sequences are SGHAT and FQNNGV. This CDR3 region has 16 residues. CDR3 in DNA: TGTGCCAGCAGCTTCATCGGACGGGGGGACACAGATACGCAGTATTTT. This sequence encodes CASSFIGRGDTDTQYF.

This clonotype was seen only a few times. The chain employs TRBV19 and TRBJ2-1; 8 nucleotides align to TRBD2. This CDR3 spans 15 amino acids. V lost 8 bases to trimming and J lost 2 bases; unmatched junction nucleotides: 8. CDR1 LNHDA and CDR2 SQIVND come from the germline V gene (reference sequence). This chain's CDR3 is CASSTSGSPYNEQFF. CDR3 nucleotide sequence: TGTGCCAGTTCTACTAGCGGAAGCCCCTACAATGAGCAGTTCTTC. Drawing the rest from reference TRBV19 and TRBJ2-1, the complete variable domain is DGGITQSPKYLFRKEGQNVTLSCEQNLNHDAMYWYRQDPGQGLRLIYYSQIVNDFQKGDIAEGYSVSREKKESFPLTVTSAQKNPTAFYLCASSTSGSPYNEQFFGPGTRLTVL.

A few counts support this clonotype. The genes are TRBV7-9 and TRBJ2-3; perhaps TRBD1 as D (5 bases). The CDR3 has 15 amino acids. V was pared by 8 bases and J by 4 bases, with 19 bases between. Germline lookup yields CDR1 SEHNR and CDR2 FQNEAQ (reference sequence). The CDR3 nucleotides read TGTGCCAGCGAAGGTTTCGGACAAAACGCAGATACGCAGTATTTT. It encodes CASEGFGQNADTQYF.

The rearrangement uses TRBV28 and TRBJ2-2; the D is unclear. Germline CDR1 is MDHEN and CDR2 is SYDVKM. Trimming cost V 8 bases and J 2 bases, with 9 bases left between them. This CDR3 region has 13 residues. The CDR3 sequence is CASLLANTGELFF. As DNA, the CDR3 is TGTGCCAGCCTCCTGGCCAACACCGGGGAGCTGTTTTTT.

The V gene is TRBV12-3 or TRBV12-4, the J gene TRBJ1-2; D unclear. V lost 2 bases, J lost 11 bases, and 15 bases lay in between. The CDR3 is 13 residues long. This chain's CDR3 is CASSLIGFLSYTF. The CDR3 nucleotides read TGTGCCAGCAGTTTAATCGGGTTTTTGTCGTACACCTTC.

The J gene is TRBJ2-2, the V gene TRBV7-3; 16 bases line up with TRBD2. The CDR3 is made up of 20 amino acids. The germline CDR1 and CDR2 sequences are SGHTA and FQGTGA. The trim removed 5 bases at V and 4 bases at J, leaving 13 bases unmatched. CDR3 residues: CASSPKPGLAGGPGTGELFF. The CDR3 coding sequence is TGTGCCAGCAGCCCCAAACCGGGACTAGCGGGAGGGCCGGGCACCGGGGAGCTGTTTTTT.

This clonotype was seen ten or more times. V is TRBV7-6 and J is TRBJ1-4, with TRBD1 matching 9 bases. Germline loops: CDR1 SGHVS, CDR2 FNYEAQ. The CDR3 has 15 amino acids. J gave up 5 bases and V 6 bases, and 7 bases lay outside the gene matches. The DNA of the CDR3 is TGTGCCAGCAGGCCCGGGACAGGGTGGAATGAAAAACTGTTTTTT. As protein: CASRPGTGWNEKLFF.

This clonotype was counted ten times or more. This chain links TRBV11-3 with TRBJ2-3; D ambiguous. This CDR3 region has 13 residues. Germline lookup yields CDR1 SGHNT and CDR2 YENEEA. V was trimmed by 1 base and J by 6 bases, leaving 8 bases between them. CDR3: CASSLVSGDTQYF. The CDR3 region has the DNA TGTGCCAGCAGCTTAGTTAGTGGTGATACGCAGTATTTT. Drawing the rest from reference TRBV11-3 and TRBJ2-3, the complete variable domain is EAGVVQSPRYKIIEKKQPVAFWCNPISGHNTLYWYLQNLGQGPELLIRYENEEAVDDSQLPKDRFSAERLKGVDSTLKIQPAELGDSAVYLCASSLVSGDTQYFGPGTRLTVL.